This T cell receptor (beta chain) was identified during a study of vaccination effects on CD4 cells after COVID-19. Overall study: The second dose preceded post-vaccine samples by a median of 72 days. Each culture well received a few million PBMC. These cells were then cultured in IMDM with 9.5 to 10 IU/ml IL-2 and 8.5 to 10 ug/ml peptides. General study points: The study found marked clonal contraction of infection- and vaccine-induced clones late after vaccination.

The CDR3 spans 20 residues. Germline V gene lookup returns CDR1 SGHRS and CDR2 YFSETQ. The J segment lost 1 base and the V segment lost 1 base, leaving 14 bases of the junction unmatched. Details on this clone: Its antigen is still unknown.

The authors isolated CD4+ T cells after 9 to 10 days of culture. The cohort was immunized with two doses of either the BNT162b2 or mRNA-1273 vaccine. None of these healthy vaccinees had been infected with SARS-CoV-2 before vaccination. Assay used: immunoSEQ multiplex PCR; TCRdb lists only in-frame clones, some missing. The sample consists of 45,000 to 55,000 clones, roughly 72% of them appearing once. The V gene is TRBV5-1, the J gene TRBJ2-6; 7 bases agree with TRBD1. This clonotype originated in a human donor who received a COVID-19 vaccine. This material consisted of CD4+ T cells from PBMCs cultured without peptide, taken after COVID-19 vaccination. The CDR3 reads CASSLSRGHTSQSGANVLTF. The CDR3 DNA reads as TGCGCCAGCAGCTTGTCTAGGGGGCATACCTCACAATCTGGGGCCAACGTCCTGACTTTC.